Following are 15 T cell receptor beta chains from one sample sequenced in a study of T-cell memory formation after mild COVID-19. A single record per CDR3 protein comes from TCRdb applying MiXCR to the 5' RACE reads. The sample records roughly 480,000 distinct CDR3 sequences, roughly 25% being singletons. The sequenced sample consisted of PBMCs or a T cell subset sorted from them (not recorded which). These receptors were obtained from an adult woman who had mild COVID-19 (a few samples of this study predate the infection). Cell type and time point are not known.

This clonotype was counted between two and nine times. The J gene is TRBJ1-4, the V gene TRBV18, with D uncertain. The germline V gene encodes CDR1 KGHSH and CDR2 LQKENI. Trimming shortened V by 2 bases and J by 4 bases, and 8 bases separated the two germline ends. The CDR3 has 14 amino acids. The CDR3 is CASSPVSYNEKLFF. CDR3 sequence (DNA): TGTGCCAGCTCACCAGTATCCTATAATGAAAAACTGTTTTTT.

The chain carries TRBV4-1 and TRBJ2-5; D unclear. Germline V gene sequence: CDR1 MGHRA, CDR2 YSYEKL. Trimming took off 1 base at V and 4 bases at J, with 7 bases between the two ends. CDR3 length equals 13 residues. CDR3 amino acids: CASSQVMLETQYF. CDR3 nucleotide sequence: TGCGCCAGCAGCCAAGTAATGTTAGAGACCCAGTACTTC.

The chain recombines TRBV6-2 or TRBV6-3 with TRBJ1-1; D gene unclear. CDR3 length equals 16 residues. Germline assignment: CDR1 MNHEY and CDR2 SVGEGT. The V and J ends lost 2 bases and 6 bases respectively, with 19 bases between them. The CDR3 region is CASSYEFARSGAEAFF. In DNA form, the CDR3 reads TGTGCCAGCAGTTACGAGTTTGCCAGGTCGGGCGCTGAAGCTTTCTTT.

DNA of the CDR3: TGCGCCAGCAGTAGGCCGGAAACTTTGGACTACACCTTC. Translating it yields CASSRPETLDYTF. This rearrangement joins TRBV5-1 to TRBJ1-2, with no clear D. Germline V CDR1 and CDR2: SGHRS, YFSETQ. The length of the CDR3 is 13 residues. V dropped 5 bases and J dropped 10 bases, with 18 bases sitting between them.

This clonotype was picked up many times. The junction shows a germline mismatch at one end, possibly a read error. J is TRBJ2-1 and V is TRBV7-2, with TRBD2 matching 8 bases. The V gene's germline CDR1 is SGHTA and CDR2 FQGNSA. The CDR3 runs 16 residues. This CDR3 reads CASSLVAGSSYNEQFF. For the CDR3, the DNA is TGTGCCAGCAGTTTAGTAGCGGGAAGCTCCTACAATGAGCAGTTCTTC.

This clonotype has just a few counts. This chain joins TRBV7-9 and TRBJ2-1; no definite D call. Per germline, CDR1 SEHNR and CDR2 FQNEAQ (reference sequence). The CDR3 contains 15 residues. The V end was cut by 7 bases, the J end by 5 bases, with 18 bases between. The chain's CDR3 is CASTVLLPANNEQFF. The CDR3, as DNA: TGTGCCAGCACCGTCTTACTTCCTGCAAACAATGAGCAGTTCTTC. Variable domain in full (rest from reference TRBV7-9 and TRBJ2-1): DTGVSQNPRHKITKRGQNVTFRCDPISEHNRLYWYRQTLGQGPEFLTYFQNEAQLEKSRLLSDRFSAERPKGSFSTLEIQRTEQGDSAMYLCASTVLLPANNEQFFGPGTRLTVL.

A few counts support this clonotype. The CDR3 here is CASSFGSLPPYNEQFF. CDR3 DNA sequence: TGTGCCAGCAGCTTCGGTAGTTTACCCCCGTACAATGAGCAGTTCTTC. The rearrangement joins TRBV7-8 to TRBJ2-1; the D is unclear. The CDR3 totals 16 residues. V gave up 3 bases and J gave up 4 bases, with 16 bases separating them. Germline CDR1 SGHVS, CDR2 FQNEAQ.

The V call is TRBV7-2, the J call TRBJ1-1, with 8 positions matching TRBD1. Trimming took 2 bases from V and 1 from J; bases not matched to a gene: 9. CDR1 and CDR2 (germline): SGHTA, FQGNSA. This CDR3 has 17 amino acids. The CDR3 region has the DNA TGTGCCAGCAGCTTAAGGTCTCAGGGGGCATGGAACACTGAAGCTTTCTTT. This sequence encodes CASSLRSQGAWNTEAFF.

This clonotype has a handful of counts. The gene calls are TRBV27 and TRBJ2-3; D is possibly TRBD1 (5 bases). The CDR3 has 14 residues. In germline, CDR1 is MNHEY, CDR2 SMNVEV (reference sequence). Trimming removed 5 bases from V and 4 bases from J, with 13 bases in between. CDR3 region: CASSVLGRADTQYF. The CDR3 DNA reads TGTGCCAGCAGTGTATTGGGGCGCGCAGATACGCAGTATTTT.

The DNA of the CDR3 is TGTGCCAGCAGCCGGCCGGCTGGGGAGCTGTTTTTT. Translated, it gives CASSRPAGELFF. The chain couples TRBV7-2 to TRBJ2-2, with D unclear. Germline assignment: CDR1 SGHTA and CDR2 FQGNSA. The CDR3 totals 12 residues. With 5 bases removed from V and 8 bases from J, the gap between germline ends came to 9 bases.

This clonotype was seen a few times. The chain employs TRBV15 and TRBJ1-4; the D is unclear. The CDR3 runs 14 residues. The germline V gene encodes CDR1 LNHNV and CDR2 YYDKDF (reference sequence). The V end lost 3 bases, the J end lost 5 bases, and 10 bases lay between the germline ends. The CDR3 loop is CATSRQTGNEKLFF. Here the CDR3 DNA reads TGTGCCACCAGCAGGCAGACCGGGAATGAAAAACTGTTTTTT.

This clonotype was counted between two and nine times. The chain combines TRBV25-1 with TRBJ1-6; the D gene is possibly TRBD1 (5 bases). Germline assignment: CDR1 MGHDK and CDR2 SYGVNS. Trimming cost V 2 bases and J 6 bases, with 8 bases left between them. The length of the CDR3 is 14 residues. DNA for the CDR3: TGTGCCAGCAGTGAACCCAGGGTTAATTCACCCCTCCACTTT. Protein product: CASSEPRVNSPLHF.

In its sample, this clonotype was seen a few times. This sequence joins TRBV20-1 and TRBJ2-5; 8 bases match TRBD1. The germline V gene has CDR1 DFQATT and CDR2 SNEGSKA (reference sequence). The CDR3 is 13 residues long. The junction had 5 bases not matched to a gene; V was cut back by 4 bases and J by 4 bases. The CDR3 loop reads CSAKGQGPETQYF. DNA for the CDR3: TGCAGTGCTAAAGGACAGGGACCAGAGACCCAGTACTTC.

The rearrangement joins TRBV2 to TRBJ2-1; possibly TRBD1 for D (5 bases). Germline assignment: CDR1 SNHLY and CDR2 FYNNEI. V was cut by 8 bases and J by 9 bases, with 11 bases left in between. The CDR3 has 11 residues. CDR3 coding DNA: TGTGCCAGCGGCAGGGTAGGTGAGCAGTTCTTC. Translation: CASGRVGEQFF.

This chain uses TRBV20-1 with TRBJ2-3; D is unresolved. This CDR3 is 13 amino acids long. Germline V gene lookup returns CDR1 DFQATT and CDR2 SNEGSKA (reference sequence). V gave up 4 bases and J gave up 0 bases, with 8 bases separating them. This CDR3 is CSAKGGSTDTQYF. The CDR3 DNA sequence: TGCAGTGCTAAGGGTGGGAGCACAGATACGCAGTATTTT.